Below, 16 T cell receptor beta chains from the same sample are listed, as sequenced in a study of blood T cell repertoires in COVID-19. Clones were read by immunoSEQ multiplex PCR, and TCRdb kept only the in-frame ones, dropping some. The profile shows roughly 150,000 clones, around 90% of them singletons. Sequenced sample: peripheral blood. The origin of the receptors is a man younger than 35 with acute or convalescent COVID-19.

This sequence joins TRBV6-5 and TRBJ2-7; D is uncertain. Looked up from germline, CDR1 is MNHEY and CDR2 is SVGAGI. This CDR3 has 13 residues. V was clipped by 6 bases and J by 3 bases, with 12 bases between them. CDR3 in DNA: TGTGCCAGCAGACCCGATGAGGTCTACGAGCAGTACTTC. Translation: CASRPDEVYEQYF.

This rearrangement joins TRBV27 to TRBJ1-2; possible D gene TRBD1, 6 bases. The CDR3 consists of 13 residues. Germline V gene data show CDR1 as MNHEY and CDR2 as SMNVEV (reference sequence). V gave up 4 bases and J gave up 8 bases, with 14 bases separating them. The CDR3, as DNA: TGTGCCAGCAGTTCTACAGGGTCCTACGGCTACACCTTC. As protein: CASSSTGSYGYTF.

This chain uses TRBV19 with TRBJ2-7; TRBD2 is a possible D gene (7 bases). V gave up 2 bases and J gave up 3 bases, with 11 bases separating them. The CDR3 has 14 residues. The germline V gene encodes CDR1 LNHDA and CDR2 SQIVND (reference sequence). CDR3 in DNA: TGTGCCAGTAGTATAACAGGGAGGGACTACGAGCAGTACTTC. This gives the protein CASSITGRDYEQYF.

This chain uses TRBV29-1 with TRBJ2-4; possible D gene TRBD1, 6 bases. This CDR3 region has 15 residues. V lost 5 bases to trimming and J lost 8 bases, with 22 bases between them. Germline assignment: CDR1 SQVTM and CDR2 ANQGSEA. The CDR3 region is CSVSGGRASIDIQYF. In DNA, the CDR3 is TGCAGCGTTTCTGGGGGCCGGGCTTCTATCGACATTCAGTACTTC. Combining the CDR3 with reference TRBV29-1 and TRBJ2-4 gives the whole variable domain SAVISQKPSRDICQRGTSLTIQCQVDSQVTMMFWYRQQPGQSLTLIATANQGSEATYESGFVIDKFPISRPNLTFSTLTVSNMSPEDSSIYLCSVSGGRASIDIQYFGAGTRLSVL.

This chain uses TRBV19 with TRBJ1-1; D call uncertain. V shed 6 bases and J shed 4 bases, with 9 bases lying between them. The CDR3 runs 12 residues. Germline V gives CDR1 LNHDA, CDR2 SQIVND (reference sequence). The CDR3 DNA reads as TGTGCCAGTAGGCAACAGAGCACTGAAGCTTTCTTT. Its protein is CASRQQSTEAFF.

V gene TRBV5-1 combines with J gene TRBJ1-1, with D possibly matching TRBD1 (5 bases). CDR1 and CDR2 (germline): SGHRS, YFSETQ. With 3 bases removed from V and 6 bases from J, the gap between germline ends came to 15 bases. The CDR3 consists of 14 residues. CDR3 residues: CASSSTGGVPEAFF. In nucleotides, the CDR3 is TGCGCCAGCAGCTCCACCGGAGGGGTCCCTGAAGCTTTCTTT. Variable domain in full (rest from reference TRBV5-1 and TRBJ1-1): KAGVTQTPRYLIKTRGQQVTLSCSPISGHRSVSWYQQTPGQGLQFLFEYFSETQRNKGNFPGRFSGRQFSNSRSEMNVSTLELGDSALYLCASSSTGGVPEAFFGQGTRLTVV.

The J gene is TRBJ2-3, the V gene TRBV5-4, with a possible D match to TRBD1 (5 bases). The CDR3 has 16 amino acids. V lost 0 bases to trimming and J lost 4 bases, with 15 bases between them. Germline values: CDR1 SGHNT, CDR2 YYREEE (reference sequence). CDR3: CASSLDDSYWPDTQYF. The CDR3 nucleotides read TGTGCCAGCAGCTTGGATGACAGTTATTGGCCAGATACGCAGTATTTT.

This clone was picked up a small number of times. DNA of the CDR3: TGTGCCACCAGTGATTTAGACACCTCAGAGACCCAGTACTTC. As protein: CATSDLDTSETQYF. The chain couples TRBV24-1 to TRBJ2-5; D is unresolved. CDR1 and CDR2 (germline): KGHDR, SFDVKD. With 1 base removed from V and 4 bases from J, the gap between germline ends came to 9 bases. The CDR3 has 14 residues.

The chain couples TRBV15 to TRBJ1-5, with D maybe TRBD1 (6 bases). Germline V gives CDR1 LNHNV, CDR2 YYDKDF (reference sequence). CDR3 length: 16 residues. Trimming left V 7 bases short and J 3 bases short, with 19 bases between. The CDR3 loop reads CATKCLTGYLNQPQHF. The CDR3 nucleotides are TGTGCCACCAAATGCTTGACAGGCTATCTCAATCAGCCCCAGCATTTT.

CDR3 in amino acids: CAWDPTGAGNTIYF. The CDR3 DNA reads TGTGCCTGGGACCCAACAGGGGCTGGAAACACCATATATTTT. The gene calls are TRBV30 and TRBJ1-3; 7 bases are a match to TRBD1. CDR3 length: 14 residues. The germline V gene encodes CDR1 GTSNPN and CDR2 SVGIG (reference sequence). Losses at the gene ends were 5 bases for V and 2 bases for J; bases not matched to a gene: 6.

The J gene is TRBJ1-2, the V gene TRBV5-1; 9 bases match TRBD1. This CDR3 spans 15 amino acids. The trim removed 4 bases at V and 8 bases at J, leaving 12 bases unmatched. Per the germline V gene, CDR1 is SGHRS and CDR2 is YFSETQ. CDR3 DNA: TGCGCCAGCAGCACTTGGGACAGGGATGTCCGCGGCTACACCTTC. Translating it yields CASSTWDRDVRGYTF.

The chain joins TRBV11-2 to TRBJ1-1; TRBD1 matches at 7 bases. Per germline, CDR1 SGHAT and CDR2 FQNNGV. The length of the CDR3 is 14 residues. V lost 5 bases, J lost 4 bases, and 7 bases stayed unmatched. The CDR3 nucleotides read TGTGCCAGCAGCACTGACAGGGCCGTCACTGAAGCTTTCTTT. Translation gives CASSTDRAVTEAFF. Looking up the rest from reference TRBV11-2 and TRBJ1-1 gives the full variable domain: EAGVAQSPRYKIIEKRQSVAFWCNPISGHATLYWYQQILGQGPKLLIQFQNNGVVDDSQLPKDRFSAERLKGVDSTLKIQPAKLEDSAVYLCASSTDRAVTEAFFGQGTRLTVV.

The J gene is TRBJ1-1, the V gene TRBV3-1 (or the pseudogene TRBV3-2); 7 bases align to TRBD1. J was trimmed by 0 bases and V by 6 bases; bases with no gene match: 10. Looked up from germline, CDR1 is LGHDT and CDR2 is YNNKEL (reference sequence). The CDR3 has 16 residues. CDR3 residues: CASRHTLGGMNTEAFF. CDR3 DNA: TGTGCCAGCAGACACACTTTAGGGGGCATGAACACTGAAGCTTTCTTT.

The chain joins TRBV3-1 (or the pseudogene TRBV3-2) to TRBJ1-1; 7 nucleotides align to TRBD1. This CDR3 region has 13 residues. V was pared by 1 base and J by 10 bases, with 6 bases of the junction left unmatched. Germline loops: CDR1 LGHDT, CDR2 YNNKEL (reference sequence). CDR3 bases: TGTGCCAGCAGCCAAGCCCGGACAGGATTAGCTTTCTTT. Translation gives CASSQARTGLAFF.

The CDR3 loop is CASSRPDRGGTGELFF. The DNA of the CDR3 is TGCGCCAGCAGCCGTCCTGACAGGGGAGGCACCGGGGAGCTGTTTTTT. The chain recombines TRBV5-1 with TRBJ2-2, with 8 bases lining up with TRBD1. The junction had 9 bases not matched to a gene; V was cut back by 4 bases and J by 4 bases. The CDR3 totals 16 residues. Germline V CDR1 and CDR2: SGHRS, YFSETQ.

The V call is TRBV6-4, the J call TRBJ2-1; 9 nucleotides align to TRBD1. Germline CDR1 and CDR2: MRHNA and SNTAGT. CDR3 size: 15 residues. J lost 1 base, V lost 3 bases, and 1 base had no gene match. The CDR3 DNA reads TGTGCCAGCAGTGAACAGGGGGCGTCCTACAATGAGCAGTTCTTC. The encoded protein is CASSEQGASYNEQFF.